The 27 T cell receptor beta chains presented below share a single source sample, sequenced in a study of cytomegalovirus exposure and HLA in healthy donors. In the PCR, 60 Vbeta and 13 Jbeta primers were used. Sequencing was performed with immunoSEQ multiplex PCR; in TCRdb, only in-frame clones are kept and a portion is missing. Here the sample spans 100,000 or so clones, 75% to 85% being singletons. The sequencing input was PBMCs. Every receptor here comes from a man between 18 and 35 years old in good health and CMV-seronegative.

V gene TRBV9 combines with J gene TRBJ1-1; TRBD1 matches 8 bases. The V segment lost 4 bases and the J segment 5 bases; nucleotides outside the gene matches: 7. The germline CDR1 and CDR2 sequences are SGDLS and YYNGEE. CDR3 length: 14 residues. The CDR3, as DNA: TGTGCCAGCAGCCCCCAGGGGGCGCGAACTGAAGCTTTCTTT. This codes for CASSPQGARTEAFF.

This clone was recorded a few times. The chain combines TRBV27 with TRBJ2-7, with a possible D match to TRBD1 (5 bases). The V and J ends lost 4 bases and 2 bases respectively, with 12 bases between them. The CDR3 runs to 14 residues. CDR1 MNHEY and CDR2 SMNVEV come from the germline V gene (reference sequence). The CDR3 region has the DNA TGTGCCAGCAGTTCCTCCGTGGGGCCCTACGAGCAGTACTTC. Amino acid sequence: CASSSSVGPYEQYF.

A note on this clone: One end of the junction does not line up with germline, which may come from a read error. CDR3 coding DNA: TGTGCCAGCAGGGACAGCGAACACCGGGGAGCTGTTTTT. Residues: CASRDSEHRGAVF. The chain couples TRBV28 to TRBJ2-2; a possible D gene is TRBD1 (6 bases). Germline CDR1 reads MDHEN; CDR2 reads SYDVKM. This CDR3 region has 13 residues. The whole variable domain, remainder taken from reference TRBV28 and TRBJ2-2, is DVKVTQSSRYLVKRTGEKVFLECVQDMDHENMFWYRQDPGLGLRLIYFSYDVKMKEKGDIPEGYSVSREKKERFSLILESASTNQTSMYLCASRDSEHRGAVFGEGSRLTVL.

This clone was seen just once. The CDR3 loop reads CASSQLGQGQGNEQFF. The CDR3 DNA follows: TGTGCCAGCAGTCAATTAGGACAGGGTCAGGGCAATGAGCAGTTCTTC. V gene TRBV27 combines with J gene TRBJ2-1; 8 nucleotides match TRBD1. This CDR3 has 16 residues. In germline, CDR1 is MNHEY, CDR2 SMNVEV (reference sequence). Losses at the gene ends were 5 bases for V and 6 bases for J; bases not matched to a gene: 12.

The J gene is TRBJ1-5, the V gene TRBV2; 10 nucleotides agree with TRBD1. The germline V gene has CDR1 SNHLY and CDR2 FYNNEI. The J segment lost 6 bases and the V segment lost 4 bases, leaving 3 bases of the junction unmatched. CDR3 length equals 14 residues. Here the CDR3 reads CASSADRGAQPQHF. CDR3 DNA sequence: TGTGCCAGCAGTGCGGACAGGGGGGCTCAGCCCCAGCATTTT.

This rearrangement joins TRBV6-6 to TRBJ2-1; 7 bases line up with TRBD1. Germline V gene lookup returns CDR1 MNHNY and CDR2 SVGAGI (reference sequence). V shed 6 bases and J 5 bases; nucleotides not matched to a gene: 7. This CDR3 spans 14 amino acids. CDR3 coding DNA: TGTGCCAGCAGACCGCGGCAGGGGGACAATGAGCAGTTCTTC. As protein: CASRPRQGDNEQFF.

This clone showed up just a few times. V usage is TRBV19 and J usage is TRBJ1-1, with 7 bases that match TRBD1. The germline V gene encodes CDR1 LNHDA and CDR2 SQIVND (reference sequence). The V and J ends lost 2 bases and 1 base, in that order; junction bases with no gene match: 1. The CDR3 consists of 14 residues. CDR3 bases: TGTGCCAGTAGTATACAGGGGGGGAACACTGAAGCTTTCTTT. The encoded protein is CASSIQGGNTEAFF. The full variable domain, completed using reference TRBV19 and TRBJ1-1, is DGGITQSPKYLFRKEGQNVTLSCEQNLNHDAMYWYRQDPGQGLRLIYYSQIVNDFQKGDIAEGYSVSREKKESFPLTVTSAQKNPTAFYLCASSIQGGNTEAFFGQGTRLTVV.

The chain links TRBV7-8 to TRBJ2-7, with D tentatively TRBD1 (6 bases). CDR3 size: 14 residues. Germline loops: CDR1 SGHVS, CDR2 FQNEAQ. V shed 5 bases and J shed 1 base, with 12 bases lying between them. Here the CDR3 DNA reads TGTGCCAGCAGCAAGCGACAGGAATCCTACGAGCAGTACTTC. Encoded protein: CASSKRQESYEQYF.

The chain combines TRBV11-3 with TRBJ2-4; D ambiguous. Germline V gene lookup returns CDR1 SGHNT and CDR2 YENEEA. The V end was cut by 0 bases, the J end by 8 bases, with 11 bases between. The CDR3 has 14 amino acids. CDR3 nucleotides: TGTGCCAGCAGCTTAGAAGCCCCTCGGGACATTCAGTACTTC. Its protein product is CASSLEAPRDIQYF.

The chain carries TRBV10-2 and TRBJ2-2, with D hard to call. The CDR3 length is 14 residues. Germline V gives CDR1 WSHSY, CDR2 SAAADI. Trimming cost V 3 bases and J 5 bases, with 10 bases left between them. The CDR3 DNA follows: TGCGCCAGCAGTGACGGTTTGTCAACCGGGGAGCTGTTTTTT. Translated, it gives CASSDGLSTGELFF.

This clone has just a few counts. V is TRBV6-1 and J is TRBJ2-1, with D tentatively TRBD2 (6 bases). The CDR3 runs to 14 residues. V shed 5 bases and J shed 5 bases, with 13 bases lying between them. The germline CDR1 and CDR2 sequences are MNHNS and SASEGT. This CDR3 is CASSWSRGDNEQFF. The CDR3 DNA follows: TGTGCCAGCAGTTGGTCGCGCGGGGACAATGAGCAGTTCTTC.

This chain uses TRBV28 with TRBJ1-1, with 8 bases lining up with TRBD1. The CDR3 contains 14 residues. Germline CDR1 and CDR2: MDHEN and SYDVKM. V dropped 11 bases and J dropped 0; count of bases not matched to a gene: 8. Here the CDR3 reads CAWTGRHMNTEAFF. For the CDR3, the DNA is TGTGCCTGGACAGGGCGACACATGAACACTGAAGCTTTCTTT.

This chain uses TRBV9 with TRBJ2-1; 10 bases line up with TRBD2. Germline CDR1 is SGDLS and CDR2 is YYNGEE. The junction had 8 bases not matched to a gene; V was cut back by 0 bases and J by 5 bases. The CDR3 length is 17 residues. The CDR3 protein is CASSVGRRLAGDNEQFF. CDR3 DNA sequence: TGTGCCAGCAGCGTAGGTCGGCGGCTAGCGGGAGACAATGAGCAGTTCTTC. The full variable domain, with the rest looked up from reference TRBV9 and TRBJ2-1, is DSGVTQTPKHLITATGQRVTLRCSPRSGDLSVYWYQQSLDQGLQFLIQYYNGEERAKGNILERFSAQQFPDLHSELNLSSLELGDSALYFCASSVGRRLAGDNEQFFGPGTRLTVL.

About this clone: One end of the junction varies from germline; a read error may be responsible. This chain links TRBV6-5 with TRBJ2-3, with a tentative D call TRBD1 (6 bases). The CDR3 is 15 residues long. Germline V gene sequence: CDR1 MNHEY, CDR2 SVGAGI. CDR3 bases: TGTGTCAGCAGTTATATTGGGGGCCGCGCAGATACGCAGTATTTT. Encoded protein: CVSSYIGGRADTQYF.

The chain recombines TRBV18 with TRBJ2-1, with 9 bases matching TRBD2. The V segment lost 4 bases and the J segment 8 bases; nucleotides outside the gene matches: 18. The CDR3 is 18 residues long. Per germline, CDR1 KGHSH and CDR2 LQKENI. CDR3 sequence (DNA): TGTGCCAGCTCACGGCCAGGGGTTAGCGGGAGTTTGCATGATGAGCAGTTCTTC. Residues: CASSRPGVSGSLHDEQFF.

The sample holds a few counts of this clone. CDR3 protein: CASSPRTGGRGELFF. The CDR3 coding sequence is TGTGCCAGTAGCCCCCGGACAGGGGGCCGAGGGGAGCTGTTTTTT. The genes are TRBV19 and TRBJ2-2; TRBD1 aligns across 11 bases. V dropped 6 bases and J dropped 8; count of bases not matched to a gene: 8. From germline, CDR1 is LNHDA and CDR2 SQIVND (reference sequence). The CDR3 extends over 15 amino acids.

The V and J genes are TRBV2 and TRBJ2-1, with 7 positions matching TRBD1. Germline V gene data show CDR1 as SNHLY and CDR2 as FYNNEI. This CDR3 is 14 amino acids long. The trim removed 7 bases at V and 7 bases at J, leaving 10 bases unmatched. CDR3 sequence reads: CASKQGWAENEQFF. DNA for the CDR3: TGTGCCAGCAAACAGGGGTGGGCCGAGAATGAGCAGTTCTTC. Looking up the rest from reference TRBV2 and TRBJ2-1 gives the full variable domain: EPEVTQTPSHQVTQMGQEVILRCVPISNHLYFYWYRQILGQKVEFLVSFYNNEISEKSEIFDDQFSVERPDGSNFTLKIRSTKLEDSAMYFCASKQGWAENEQFFGPGTRLTVL.

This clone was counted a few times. The CDR3 sequence is CASSILAGANYGYTF. The CDR3 DNA sequence: TGTGCCAGTAGTATATTGGCAGGGGCTAACTATGGCTACACCTTC. The chain joins TRBV19 to TRBJ1-2; weak D call: TRBD1 (6 bases). CDR3 length: 15 amino acids. Trimming removed 2 bases from V and 0 bases from J, with 10 bases in between. Per the germline V gene, CDR1 is LNHDA and CDR2 is SQIVND (reference sequence). Together with reference TRBV19 and TRBJ1-2, the CDR3 gives the full variable domain: DGGITQSPKYLFRKEGQNVTLSCEQNLNHDAMYWYRQDPGQGLRLIYYSQIVNDFQKGDIAEGYSVSREKKESFPLTVTSAQKNPTAFYLCASSILAGANYGYTFGSGTRLTVV.

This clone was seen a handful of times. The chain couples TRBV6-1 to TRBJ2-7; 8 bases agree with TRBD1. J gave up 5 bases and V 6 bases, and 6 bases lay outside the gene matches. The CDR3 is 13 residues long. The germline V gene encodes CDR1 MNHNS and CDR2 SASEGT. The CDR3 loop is CASRPGQGHEQYF. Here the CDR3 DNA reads TGTGCCAGCAGACCAGGACAGGGCCACGAGCAGTACTTC.

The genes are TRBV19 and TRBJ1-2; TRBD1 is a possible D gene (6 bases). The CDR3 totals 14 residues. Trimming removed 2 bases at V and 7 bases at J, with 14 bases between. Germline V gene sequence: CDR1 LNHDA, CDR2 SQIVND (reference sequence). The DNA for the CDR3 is TGTGCCAGTAGTATACTTTCAGGGGAGGGTGGCTACACCTTC. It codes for CASSILSGEGGYTF.

CDR3 DNA: TGCGCCAGCAGCAAGCAGGGGACGCATGGAAACACCATATATTTT. Amino acid sequence: CASSKQGTHGNTIYF. This chain links TRBV5-1 with TRBJ1-3; possibly TRBD1 for D (6 bases). The germline gives CDR1 SGHRS, CDR2 YFSETQ. This CDR3 has 15 residues. The germline V and J ends were trimmed by 4 bases and 3 bases, with 14 bases remaining between them.

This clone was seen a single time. The CDR3 nucleotides are TGCGCCAGCAGTGAGTCTCTGGAGAAGAACACCGGGGAGCTGTTTTTT. Its translation: CASSESLEKNTGELFF. V usage is TRBV10-1 and J usage is TRBJ2-2; no clear D. The germline V gene encodes CDR1 WNHNN and CDR2 SYGVQD (reference sequence). V was shortened by 0 bases and J by 1 base, with 9 bases between the two germline ends. The CDR3 sequence is 16 residues long.

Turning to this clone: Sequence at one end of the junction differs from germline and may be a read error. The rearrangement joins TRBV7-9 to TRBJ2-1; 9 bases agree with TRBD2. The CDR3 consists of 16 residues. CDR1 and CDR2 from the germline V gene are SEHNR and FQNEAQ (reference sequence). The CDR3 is CSSSLKREVSYNEQFF. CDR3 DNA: TGTTCCAGCAGCCTCAAGCGGGAGGTCTCCTACAATGAGCAGTTCTTC.

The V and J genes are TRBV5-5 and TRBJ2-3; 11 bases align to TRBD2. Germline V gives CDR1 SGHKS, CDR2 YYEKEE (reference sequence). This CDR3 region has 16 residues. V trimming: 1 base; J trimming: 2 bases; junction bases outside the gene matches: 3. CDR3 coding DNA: TGTGCCAGCAGCTTGAGACTAGCGGGGAACACAGATACGCAGTATTTT. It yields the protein CASSLRLAGNTDTQYF.

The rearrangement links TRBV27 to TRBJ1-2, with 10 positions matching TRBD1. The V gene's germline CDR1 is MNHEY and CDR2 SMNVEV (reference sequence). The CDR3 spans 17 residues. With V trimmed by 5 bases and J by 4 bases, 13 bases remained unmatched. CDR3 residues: CASSVTVGTGASYGYTF. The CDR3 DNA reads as TGTGCCAGCAGTGTTACAGTAGGGACAGGGGCGAGCTATGGCTACACCTTC.

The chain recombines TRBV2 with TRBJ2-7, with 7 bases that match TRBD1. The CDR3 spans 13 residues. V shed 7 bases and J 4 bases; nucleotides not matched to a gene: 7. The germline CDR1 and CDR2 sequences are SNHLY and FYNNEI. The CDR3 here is CASTPGDRYEQYF. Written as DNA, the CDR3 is TGTGCCAGCACCCCAGGGGACAGATACGAGCAGTACTTC.

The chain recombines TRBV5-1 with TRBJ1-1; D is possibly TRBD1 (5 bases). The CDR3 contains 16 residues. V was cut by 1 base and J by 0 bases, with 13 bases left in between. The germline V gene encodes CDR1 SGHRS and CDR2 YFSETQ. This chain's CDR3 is CASSLLSGSLNTEAFF. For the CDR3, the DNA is TGCGCCAGCAGCTTGTTGTCAGGGTCCCTGAACACTGAAGCTTTCTTT.